The next 25 T cell receptor beta chains were all read from a single sample in a study of T cell responses to AZD1222 COVID-19 vaccine. The assay was immunoSEQ multiplex PCR, and TCRdb's table has in-frame clones only and misses some. The data contain about 140,000 clones, 85% to 90% of them singletons. Here the sequenced sample was peripheral blood, taken 28 days after the second AZD1222 dose. Receptors originate from an adult who received the AZD1222 COVID-19 vaccine.

The J gene is TRBJ1-2, the V gene TRBV11-2, with D perhaps matching TRBD1 (6 bases). The germline CDR1 and CDR2 sequences are SGHAT and FQNNGV. This CDR3 comprises 13 residues. Trimming stripped 5 bases from V and 7 bases from J, with 14 bases between. The CDR3: CASSRYREGGYTF. DNA of the CDR3: TGTGCCAGCAGCAGGTACAGGGAAGGTGGCTACACCTTC.

V is TRBV6-4 and J is TRBJ1-5; a possible D gene is TRBD1 (5 bases). The CDR3 has 13 amino acids. CDR1 and CDR2 from the germline V gene are MRHNA and SNTAGT. Trimming removed 8 bases at V and 2 bases at J, with 10 bases between. CDR3 region: CASPQGGNQPQHF. CDR3 coding DNA: TGTGCCAGCCCCCAGGGTGGCAATCAGCCCCAGCATTTT.

CDR3 DNA sequence: TGTGCCAGCTCACCACAAAGGGGGGACTATGGCTACACCTTC. Amino acid sequence: CASSPQRGDYGYTF. The V and J genes are TRBV18 and TRBJ1-2, with a tentative D call TRBD1 (6 bases). This CDR3 region has 14 residues. In germline, CDR1 is KGHSH, CDR2 LQKENI. Between the trimmed V and J ends, which lost 1 base and 3 bases, there was a span of 9 bases.

The V call is TRBV3-1 (or the pseudogene TRBV3-2), the J call TRBJ2-7; D remains unclear. The CDR3 extends over 14 amino acids. Trimming removed 4 bases from V and 0 bases from J, with 10 bases in between. Germline V gene sequence: CDR1 LGHDT, CDR2 YNNKEL (reference sequence). The CDR3 is CASSPQDGSYEQYF. DNA for the CDR3: TGTGCCAGCAGCCCCCAGGACGGCTCCTACGAGCAGTACTTC.

The J gene is TRBJ1-1, the V gene TRBV29-1, with TRBD1 matching 7 bases. This CDR3 has 14 residues. Germline trimming cut 1 base from V and 5 bases from J; bases unmatched to any gene: 7. In germline, CDR1 is SQVTM, CDR2 ANQGSEA. The CDR3 region is CSVEGSTGSTEAFF. CDR3 DNA: TGCAGCGTTGAAGGGTCGACAGGGAGTACTGAAGCTTTCTTT.

This chain uses TRBV5-8 with TRBJ1-5; 7 bases line up with TRBD1. The junction had 6 bases not matched to a gene; V was cut back by 3 bases and J by 3 bases. Germline V gives CDR1 SGHTS, CDR2 YDEGEE. The CDR3 is made up of 15 amino acids. Here the CDR3 reads CASSWLGGLNQPQHF. CDR3 nucleotide sequence: TGTGCCAGCAGCTGGTTAGGGGGCCTCAATCAGCCCCAGCATTTT.

The genes are TRBV2 and TRBJ1-1; the match to TRBD1 covers 9 bases. V lost 10 bases and J lost 1; bases outside the gene matches: 7. The germline CDR1 and CDR2 sequences are SNHLY and FYNNEI. The CDR3 length is 14 residues. The CDR3 sequence: CATPSGQGNTEAFF. DNA for the CDR3: TGTGCCACCCCGTCGGGACAGGGGAACACTGAAGCTTTCTTT.

The chain combines TRBV24-1 with TRBJ2-3; 8 bases agree with TRBD2. This CDR3 spans 15 amino acids. The germline CDR1 and CDR2 sequences are KGHDR and SFDVKD. Losses at the gene ends were 3 bases for V and 1 base for J; bases not matched to a gene: 2. CDR3 sequence (DNA): TGTGCCACCAGTGATACTAGCGGACGCACAGATACGCAGTATTTT. Its translation: CATSDTSGRTDTQYF.

The rearrangement joins TRBV6-2 or TRBV6-3 to TRBJ1-4, with 9 nucleotides matching TRBD1. Germline V lookup: CDR1 MNHEY, CDR2 SVGEGT. The CDR3 consists of 15 residues. V lost 5 bases to trimming and J lost 5 bases; unmatched junction nucleotides: 6. DNA for the CDR3: TGTGCCAGCAGTGACCCGGGGACAGGGAATGAAAAACTGTTTTTT. This gives the protein CASSDPGTGNEKLFF.

The chain employs TRBV15 and TRBJ1-1; 9 bases are shared with TRBD1. V lost 1 base and J lost 1; bases outside the gene matches: 1. The CDR3 totals 15 residues. CDR1 is LNHNV, CDR2 YYDKDF, per germline (reference sequence). As DNA, the CDR3 is TGTGCCACCAGCAGAGCGGACAGGGGGAACACTGAAGCTTTCTTT. The encoded protein is CATSRADRGNTEAFF.

This chain uses TRBV27 with TRBJ1-6; D unclear. V was shortened by 0 bases and J by 10 bases, with 10 bases between the two germline ends. Germline CDR1 reads MNHEY; CDR2 reads SMNVEV (reference sequence). The CDR3 consists of 14 residues. CDR3 protein: CASSLSKSSSPLHF. The CDR3 DNA follows: TGTGCCAGCAGTTTATCGAAGAGCTCCTCACCCCTCCACTTT.

The sample holds one count of this clone. The genes are TRBV19 and TRBJ2-7; possible D gene TRBD2, 6 bases. Trimming took 6 bases from V and 4 from J, leaving 25 bases between them. This CDR3 comprises 17 residues. The germline gives CDR1 LNHDA, CDR2 SQIVND (reference sequence). DNA of the CDR3: TGTGCCAGTAGCCTCATTCCTAGGGTAGCGGACCGGTACGAGCAGTACTTC. This codes for CASSLIPRVADRYEQYF. Together with reference TRBV19 and TRBJ2-7, the CDR3 gives the full variable domain: DGGITQSPKYLFRKEGQNVTLSCEQNLNHDAMYWYRQDPGQGLRLIYYSQIVNDFQKGDIAEGYSVSREKKESFPLTVTSAQKNPTAFYLCASSLIPRVADRYEQYFGPGTRLTVT.

The gene calls are TRBV19 and TRBJ2-1; no definite D call. This CDR3 comprises 13 residues. Between the trimmed V and J ends, which lost 4 bases and 4 bases, there was a span of 8 bases. Germline CDR1 LNHDA, CDR2 SQIVND (reference sequence). The CDR3 DNA is TGTGCCAGTAGTACCCGACCGTACAATGAGCAGTTCTTC. This encodes CASSTRPYNEQFF.

V usage is TRBV7-9 and J usage is TRBJ1-5; possible D gene TRBD1, 6 bases. The CDR3 length is 15 residues. CDR1 is SEHNR, CDR2 FQNEAQ, per germline (reference sequence). Trimming left V 2 bases short and J 7 bases short, with 15 bases between. CDR3 DNA: TGTGCCAGCAGCTTATCGGGGGCACGAACCCAGCCCCAGCATTTT. Translated, it gives CASSLSGARTQPQHF.

This chain connects TRBV5-1 to TRBJ2-3; D remains unclear. Germline values: CDR1 SGHRS, CDR2 YFSETQ. With 4 bases removed from V and 2 bases from J, the gap between germline ends came to 11 bases. The CDR3 has 14 residues. The CDR3 protein is CASSPWDSTDTQYF. In DNA form, the CDR3 reads TGCGCCAGCAGCCCGTGGGATTCCACAGATACGCAGTATTTT.

The rearrangement joins TRBV5-6 to TRBJ1-4, with no clear D. Trimming removed 1 base from V and 0 bases from J, with 7 bases in between. The length of the CDR3 is 15 residues. Germline assignment: CDR1 SGHDT and CDR2 YYEEEE. CDR3 sequence: CASSLLGSTNEKLFF. In nucleotides, the CDR3 is TGTGCCAGCAGCTTGTTAGGTTCAACTAATGAAAAACTGTTTTTT. The whole variable domain, filled in from reference TRBV5-6 and TRBJ1-4, reads DAGVTQSPTHLIKTRGQQVTLRCSPKSGHDTVSWYQQALGQGPQFIFQYYEEEERQRGNFPDRFSGHQFPNYSSELNVNALLLGDSALYLCASSLLGSTNEKLFFGSGTQLSVL.

The J gene is TRBJ1-3, the V gene TRBV10-3, with 8 bases identical to TRBD1. In germline, CDR1 is ENHRY, CDR2 SYGVKD. This CDR3 is 15 amino acids long. V lost 6 bases to trimming and J lost 4 bases; unmatched junction nucleotides: 8. CDR3 coding DNA: TGTGCCATCAGCTCGGACCAGGGGGCGGGAAACACCATATATTTT. Translating gives CAISSDQGAGNTIYF.

The chain uses TRBV7-2 and TRBJ1-6; D may be TRBD1 (5 bases). The CDR3 extends over 16 amino acids. Germline V CDR1 and CDR2: SGHTA, FQGNSA. V lost 5 bases and J 0 bases, leaving 11 bases between the germline ends. The CDR3 loop reads CASSRDSLSYNSPLHF. The CDR3 DNA is TGTGCCAGCAGCAGAGACAGTCTCTCCTATAATTCACCCCTCCACTTT.

In the case of this clone: The identical CDR3 is also encoded by other nucleotide sequences in the sample. The chain recombines TRBV30 with TRBJ2-3, with D possibly matching TRBD1 (5 bases). Trimming left V 0 bases short and J 1 base short, with 8 bases between. Germline values: CDR1 GTSNPN, CDR2 SVGIG (reference sequence). The CDR3 extends over 14 amino acids. The CDR3 reads CAWSVQGGTDTQYF. In DNA, the CDR3 is TGTGCCTGGAGTGTTCAAGGGGGCACAGATACGCAGTATTTT.

J is TRBJ2-7 and V is TRBV28, with D perhaps assigned TRBD1 or TRBD2 (6 bases each). This CDR3 region has 16 residues. Trimming removed 1 base from V and 0 bases from J, with 13 bases in between. CDR1 and CDR2 from the germline V gene are MDHEN and SYDVKM. The CDR3 bases are TGTGCCAGCAGTTTATTTGGGGGGACAAGCTCCTACGAGCAGTACTTC. Encoded protein: CASSLFGGTSSYEQYF.

J is TRBJ2-1 and V is TRBV7-8; tentatively, D is TRBD1 (6 bases). Trimming removed 4 bases from V and 6 bases from J, with 13 bases in between. The CDR3 consists of 14 residues. Per the germline V gene, CDR1 is SGHVS and CDR2 is FQNEAQ. CDR3 region: CASSSSDSLNEQFF. Written as DNA, the CDR3 is TGTGCCAGCAGCTCATCGGACAGCCTCAATGAGCAGTTCTTC.

The chain is built from TRBV30 and TRBJ1-4; D possibly corresponds to TRBD1 (5 bases). V was trimmed by 0 bases and J by 6 bases, leaving 11 bases between them. Germline assignment: CDR1 GTSNPN and CDR2 SVGIG (reference sequence). The CDR3 runs to 14 residues. In DNA form, the CDR3 reads TGTGCCTGGAGTGTACGGGGCGGATATGAAAAACTGTTTTTT. Its protein product is CAWSVRGGYEKLFF. Supplemented by reference TRBV30 and TRBJ1-4, the full variable domain reads SQTIHQWPATLVQPVGSPLSLECTVEGTSNPNLYWYRQAAGRGLQLLFYSVGIGQISSEVPQNLSASRPQDRQFILSSKKLLLSDSGFYLCAWSVRGGYEKLFFGSGTQLSVL.

Only one count was recorded for this clone. The chain couples TRBV28 to TRBJ1-4; D unclear. This CDR3 has 14 amino acids. Trimming removed 3 bases at V and 6 bases at J, with 11 bases between. Germline V CDR1 and CDR2: MDHEN, SYDVKM. The chain's CDR3 is CASSFRGYDEKLFF. The DNA for the CDR3 is TGTGCCAGCAGTTTTCGAGGGTACGATGAAAAACTGTTTTTT.

The chain couples TRBV12-3 or TRBV12-4 to TRBJ2-1, with TRBD2 identical over 8 bases. The CDR3 consists of 12 residues. V was pared by 4 bases and J by 12 bases, with 5 bases of the junction left unmatched. The CDR3 DNA follows: TGTGCCAGCAGTTCTGAACTAGCGGCGCAGTTCTTC. It yields the protein CASSSELAAQFF.

The chain links TRBV7-6 to TRBJ2-1, with 7 bases matching TRBD2. The CDR3 is 16 amino acids. Germline V CDR1 and CDR2: SGHVS, FNYEAQ. V was clipped by 1 base and J by 1 base; unmatched bases: 4. The CDR3 loop is CASSLGAGVSYNEQFF. CDR3 sequence (DNA): TGTGCCAGCAGCTTAGGCGCGGGAGTATCCTACAATGAGCAGTTCTTC. Drawing the rest from reference TRBV7-6 and TRBJ2-1, the complete variable domain is GAGVSQSPRYKVTKRGQDVALRCDPISGHVSLYWYRQALGQGPEFLTYFNYEAQQDKSGLPNDRFSAERPEGSISTLTIQRTEQRDSAMYRCASSLGAGVSYNEQFFGPGTRLTVL.